One and the same sample provided the 16 T cell receptor beta chains below, sequenced in a study of T cells in Graves' hyperthyroidism and ophthalmopathy (dated by TCRdb to about 2019). Libraries were made using multiplex PCR. Instrument on record: Illumina HiSeq 2000. Amplification of TCR beta CDR3 regions was carried out from RNA transcripts. The first round of RT-PCR for the TCR CDR3 was performed with the HTBI primer set and the Qiagen OneStep RT-PCR kit. TCRdb cleaned the public reads at Q25 with fastp, built clones with MiXCR and kept in-frame beta chains. One record per CDR3 amino acid sequence lists the most common genes and DNA. Here the sample has a few hundred thousand distinct CDR3 sequences; 11% to 15% occur a single time. The ten most abundant clones make up roughly 5.7% of the sample. The sequencing input was blood. The receptor source for this set is a woman aged 25-40 years with Graves' hyperthyroidism that later progressed to Graves' ophthalmopathy.

J is TRBJ2-3 and V is TRBV20-1; TRBD2 aligns across 8 bases. This CDR3 has 12 amino acids. CDR1 is DFQATT, CDR2 SNEGSKA, per germline (reference sequence). CDR3 in DNA: TGCAGCACTAGCGGACTCACAGATACGCAGTATTTT. It specifies CSTSGLTDTQYF.

This clonotype showed up just a few times. The V call is TRBV19, the J call TRBJ2-2, with 7 positions matching TRBD2. The CDR3 covers 13 residues. With 3 bases clipped from V and 6 bases from J, the junction kept 1 base outside the gene matches. CDR1 and CDR2 from the germline V gene are LNHDA and SQIVND (reference sequence). The CDR3 nucleotides are TGTGCCAGTAGTATTGGGAGGGCCGGGGAGCTGTTTTTT. Its translation is CASSIGRAGELFF.

This clonotype was recorded once. This rearrangement joins TRBV15 to TRBJ1-4, with D unresolved. The V end was cut by 1 base, the J end by 8 bases, with 8 bases between. This CDR3 is 13 amino acids long. Per the germline V gene, CDR1 is LNHNV and CDR2 is YYDKDF (reference sequence). CDR3 in DNA: TGTGCCACCAGCAGAGGGGCTCTGGAAAAACTGTTTTTT. Translating gives CATSRGALEKLFF.

This clonotype came up many times. This chain uses TRBV20-1 with TRBJ1-1, with D maybe TRBD1 (5 bases). The CDR3 spans 15 residues. Germline V gives CDR1 DFQATT, CDR2 SNEGSKA (reference sequence). CDR3 sequence (DNA): TGCAGACCCCTTGGGGGGATTAGAGGGAACACTGAAGCTTTCTTT. Its translation is CRPLGGIRGNTEAFF.

This clonotype appeared many times. The genes are TRBV24-1 and TRBJ1-1; D ambiguous. The CDR3 has 16 residues. The V and J ends lost 7 bases and 1 base respectively, with 18 bases between them. Looked up from germline, CDR1 is KGHDR and CDR2 is SFDVKD. The CDR3 nucleotides are TGTGCCACCAGAGCTATGGCGGGTTCGGAGAACACTGAAGCTTTCTTT. Encoded protein: CATRAMAGSENTEAFF.

This clonotype was observed many times. The chain links TRBV6-1 to TRBJ2-1, with 11 bases fitting TRBD2. Per the germline V gene, CDR1 is MNHNS and CDR2 is SASEGT. This CDR3 is built from 15 residues. V shed 6 bases and J 3 bases; nucleotides not matched to a gene: 4. The CDR3 protein is CASRLAGVFYNEQFF. In DNA form, the CDR3 reads TGTGCCAGCAGACTAGCGGGAGTTTTCTACAATGAGCAGTTCTTC.

This clonotype was observed at least ten times. The chain carries TRBV3-1 and TRBJ1-3, with a possible D match to TRBD1 (6 bases). CDR3 length: 15 residues. The germline V and J ends were trimmed by 6 bases and 12 bases, with 24 bases remaining between them. CDR1 LGHDT and CDR2 YNNKEL come from the germline V gene (reference sequence). The CDR3 nucleotides read TGTGCCAGCAGAGTAGGATGGACAGACGCCGCGGACATATATTTT. The encoded protein is CASRVGWTDAADIYF.

The chain couples TRBV6-1 to TRBJ2-5; D unresolved. The CDR3 loop spans 14 amino acids. V was shortened by 2 bases and J by 1 base, with 8 bases between the two germline ends. Germline V gene data show CDR1 as MNHNS and CDR2 as SASEGT. In nucleotides, the CDR3 is TGTGCCAGCAGTGAACAGGCTATCCAAGAGACCCAGTACTTC. As protein: CASSEQAIQETQYF.

Many counts were recorded for this clonotype. The chain joins TRBV19 to TRBJ1-2; D remains unclear. V was pared by 6 bases and J by 4 bases, with 12 bases between. CDR3 size: 13 residues. Per germline, CDR1 LNHDA and CDR2 SQIVND (reference sequence). CDR3 region: CASSSDGFYGYTF. The CDR3 nucleotides read TGTGCCAGTAGCTCGGACGGATTCTATGGCTACACCTTC.

In this sample, this clonotype turned up once. This chain uses TRBV20-1 with TRBJ2-3, with D tentatively TRBD1 or TRBD2 (5 bases each). This CDR3 comprises 15 residues. The germline V and J ends were trimmed by 6 bases and 3 bases, with 19 bases remaining between them. Germline V lookup: CDR1 DFQATT, CDR2 SNEGSKA (reference sequence). The DNA for the CDR3 is TGCAGTGCCATGGTCGGGACCAACCCAACAGATACGCAGTATTTT. This gives the protein CSAMVGTNPTDTQYF.

The chain is built from TRBV2 and TRBJ2-1; maybe TRBD2 (6 bases). Trimming cost V 3 bases and J 8 bases, with 20 bases left between them. Germline assignment: CDR1 SNHLY and CDR2 FYNNEI. The CDR3 contains 16 residues. The CDR3 DNA reads as TGTGCCAGCAGTGACTTAGCGGACCCCTTGCACGATGAGCAGTTCTTC. This gives the protein CASSDLADPLHDEQFF.

This clonotype was recorded at least ten times. The rearrangement uses TRBV10-3 and TRBJ1-1, with 9 nucleotides matching TRBD1. The CDR3 extends over 14 amino acids. Germline V gene lookup returns CDR1 ENHRY and CDR2 SYGVKD. Trimming at V came to 5 bases and at J to 5 bases, leaving 6 bases not matched to a gene. CDR3: CAISSPTGGTEAFF. CDR3 DNA: TGTGCCATCAGTTCCCCGACAGGGGGGACTGAAGCTTTCTTT.

Only one count was recorded for this clonotype. This may come from a read error, since a much larger clone is one base off. The gene calls are TRBV5-5 and TRBJ2-7, with 10 nucleotides matching TRBD1. V lost 4 bases, J lost 6 bases, and 4 bases stayed unmatched. This CDR3 has 13 residues. In germline, CDR1 is SGHKS, CDR2 YYEKEE (reference sequence). CDR3 residues: CASSDRGLVEQYF. The DNA for the CDR3 is TGTGCCAGCAGCGACAGGGGGCTTGTCGAGCAGTACTTC.

The chain employs TRBV29-1 and TRBJ2-7, with 7 nucleotides matching TRBD1. V shed 6 bases and J 2 bases; nucleotides not matched to a gene: 7. CDR1 is SQVTM, CDR2 ANQGSEA, per germline. The CDR3 spans 13 residues. This chain's CDR3 is CSVKGDSPYEQYF. In DNA, the CDR3 is TGCAGCGTCAAAGGGGACAGTCCCTACGAGCAGTACTTC.

This clonotype has just a few counts. The V call is TRBV20-1, the J call TRBJ2-1; 7 nucleotides agree with TRBD2. The CDR3 consists of 12 residues. From germline, CDR1 is DFQATT and CDR2 SNEGSKA (reference sequence). The V and J ends lost 5 bases and 6 bases, in that order; junction bases with no gene match: 4. The CDR3 loop is CSARAGLNEQFF. The CDR3 DNA reads TGCAGTGCTCGAGCGGGGCTCAATGAGCAGTTCTTC.

This clonotype was counted many times. V and J are TRBV19 and TRBJ1-1; perhaps TRBD1 as D (5 bases). The germline gives CDR1 LNHDA, CDR2 SQIVND (reference sequence). The CDR3 contains 13 residues. Deletions cut 8 bases from V and 0 bases from J, with 10 bases between. The CDR3: CASEGRMNTEAFF. As DNA, the CDR3 is TGTGCCAGTGAGGGACGGATGAACACTGAAGCTTTCTTT.